The 21 T cell receptor beta chains reported below all come from one sample, sequenced in a study of blood T cells in healthy people across ages. A sample-barcoded 5' primer and a J-beta primer mix were used in a second PCR of roughly 6 to 12 cycles. TCRdb re-derived calls from the 5' RACE reads in MiXCR, one entry per CDR3 protein. Seen here are around 1.5 million distinct CDR3 sequences, roughly 60% observed once, and the top ten hold under 8.5%. Sequencing was carried out using blood. The receptors stem from a young man in good health.

The chain recombines TRBV7-2 with TRBJ2-7, with D possibly TRBD2 on 5 matching bases. There are 17 residues in the CDR3. Germline CDR1 SGHTA, CDR2 FQGNSA. V lost 0 bases, J lost 2 bases, and 17 bases lay in between. DNA for the CDR3: TGTGCCAGCAGCTTAGCGCCTCCTTTAGGGAGAGCCTACGAGCAGTACTTC. This codes for CASSLAPPLGRAYEQYF.

This chain joins TRBV12-3 or TRBV12-4 and TRBJ2-1, with 9 positions matching TRBD2. The ends lost 6 bases at V and 4 bases at J; junction bases unmatched: 10. This CDR3 has 16 residues. The CDR3 loop reads CASRLTTSGPYNEQFF. The CDR3 coding sequence is TGTGCCAGCAGACTCACGACTAGCGGACCGTACAATGAGCAGTTCTTC.

The chain has TRBV6-2 or TRBV6-3 and TRBJ2-3, with D uncertain. The germline V gene encodes CDR1 MNHEY and CDR2 SVGEGT. The length of the CDR3 is 16 residues. V shed 3 bases and J shed 6 bases, with 19 bases lying between them. CDR3 DNA: TGTGCCAGCAGTTATCCGATTCGGAGTTACACGGATACGCAGTATTTT. Its protein is CASSYPIRSYTDTQYF.

V usage is TRBV6-5 and J usage is TRBJ2-7; 7 bases line up with TRBD2. The germline CDR1 and CDR2 sequences are MNHEY and SVGAGI. The CDR3 has 13 amino acids. V lost 7 bases, J lost 1 base, and 4 bases stayed unmatched. CDR3: CASTGGASYEQYF. CDR3 DNA: TGTGCCAGCACGGGGGGAGCATCCTACGAGCAGTACTTC.

The chain joins TRBV10-3 to TRBJ1-2, with TRBD1 matching 10 bases. CDR3 size: 12 residues. Germline V gene data show CDR1 as ENHRY and CDR2 as SYGVKD. V shed 6 bases and J 10 bases; nucleotides not matched to a gene: 5. For the CDR3, the DNA is TGTGCCATCAGGGGGACAGGGGAACTCTACACCTTC. The encoded protein is CAIRGTGELYTF.

This clonotype showed up just a few times. The chain joins TRBV29-1 to TRBJ2-1, with TRBD1 matching 7 bases. With 5 bases clipped from V and 2 bases from J, the junction kept 6 bases outside the gene matches. Germline CDR1 reads SQVTM; CDR2 reads ANQGSEA. The CDR3 totals 14 residues. CDR3 coding DNA: TGCAGCGTTACAGGGGAGAGGACCTACAATGAGCAGTTCTTC. This encodes CSVTGERTYNEQFF.

The chain links TRBV3-1 to TRBJ2-2; 12 bases are a match to TRBD2. Unmatched junction bases numbered 6, after V lost 0 bases and J lost 1 base. CDR1 is LGHDT, CDR2 YNNKEL, per germline (reference sequence). This CDR3 has 19 amino acids. The chain's CDR3 is CASSQEVGLAGWNTGELFF. Here the CDR3 DNA reads TGTGCCAGCAGCCAAGAAGTAGGACTAGCGGGATGGAACACCGGGGAGCTGTTTTTT.

With respect to this clonotype: Its ends do not fully match the called genes, so a read error is possible. This chain connects TRBV20-1 to TRBJ2-4; tentatively, D is TRBD2 (6 bases). The end of the DNA aligns better with TRBJ2-7, so the J call may be wrong. The V gene's germline CDR1 is DFQATT and CDR2 SNEGSKA (reference sequence). The CDR3 sequence is 11 residues long. The CDR3 here is CSTSLNYEQYF. CDR3 nucleotides: TGCAGTACTAGCCTGAACTACGAGCAGTACTTC.

The chain couples TRBV5-1 to TRBJ1-2; D perhaps matches TRBD1 (5 bases). From germline, CDR1 is SGHRS and CDR2 YFSETQ. Trimming took 3 bases from V and 2 from J, leaving 17 bases between them. This CDR3 spans 16 amino acids. The CDR3: CASSSRSNGGNYGYTF. The CDR3 DNA is TGCGCCAGCAGCTCCCGATCAAACGGGGGGAACTATGGCTACACCTTC.

The chain employs TRBV11-2 and TRBJ2-1, with 11 nucleotides matching TRBD2. CDR1 and CDR2 from the germline V gene are SGHAT and FQNNGV. There are 14 residues in the CDR3. V was pared by 6 bases and J by 9 bases, with 7 bases of the junction left unmatched. The CDR3 loop is CASSYSGGAIEQFF. CDR3 DNA: TGTGCCAGCAGTTATAGCGGGGGGGCCATTGAGCAGTTCTTC.

This chain connects TRBV29-1 to TRBJ2-2, with 9 nucleotides matching TRBD1. Germline V gene data show CDR1 as SQVTM and CDR2 as ANQGSEA. This CDR3 is 15 amino acids long. V shed 4 bases, J shed 4 bases, and the junction held 7 bases outside the gene matches. DNA of the CDR3: TGCAGCGTTGGTGGGACAGGGCCCGCCACCGGGGAGCTGTTTTTT. It encodes CSVGGTGPATGELFF.

V and J are TRBV3-1 and TRBJ1-2; possibly TRBD1 for D (5 bases). V was clipped by 2 bases and J by 8 bases, with 12 bases between them. Germline CDR1 and CDR2: LGHDT and YNNKEL (reference sequence). The CDR3 runs 13 residues. CDR3 DNA: TGTGCCAGCAGCCAAATCGGGGCTGAAGGCTACACCTTC. It is translated as CASSQIGAEGYTF.

The chain employs TRBV28 and TRBJ2-7; D is undetermined. This CDR3 has 15 residues. CDR1 and CDR2 from the germline V gene are MDHEN and SYDVKM. The V and J ends lost 3 bases and 7 bases respectively, with 19 bases between them. CDR3 sequence reads: CASSLRSLPLWEQYF. The CDR3 region has the DNA TGTGCCAGCAGTTTGAGGTCTCTCCCTTTGTGGGAGCAGTACTTC.

The CDR3: CSVDERGRSSYNEQFF. CDR3 nucleotide sequence: TGCAGCGTTGACGAGCGGGGGCGAAGCTCCTACAATGAGCAGTTCTTC. V and J are TRBV29-1 and TRBJ2-1; 8 bases fit TRBD2. V lost 3 bases to trimming and J lost 0 bases; unmatched junction nucleotides: 7. CDR3 length: 16 amino acids. Germline assignment: CDR1 SQVTM and CDR2 ANQGSEA.

This clonotype was detected only once. The rearrangement uses TRBV6-2 or TRBV6-3 and TRBJ2-1; 9 nucleotides match TRBD2. The germline CDR1 and CDR2 sequences are MNHEY and SVGEGT. V dropped 5 bases and J dropped 3; count of bases not matched to a gene: 5. This CDR3 contains 15 residues. The CDR3 is CASSNLAGFYNEQFF. The CDR3 DNA reads as TGTGCCAGCAGTAATCTAGCGGGGTTCTACAATGAGCAGTTCTTC.

The chain employs TRBV18 and TRBJ1-4; TRBD1 aligns across 8 bases. Trimming at V came to 3 bases and at J to 8 bases, leaving 14 bases not matched to a gene. Germline lookup yields CDR1 KGHSH and CDR2 LQKENI. The CDR3 spans 17 residues. The CDR3 nucleotides are TGTGCCAGCTCACCCTTCTCGGGACAGGCGGACGAAGAAAAACTGTTTTTT. It is translated as CASSPFSGQADEEKLFF.

J is TRBJ1-2 and V is TRBV10-2; D is possibly TRBD1 (6 bases). Germline V gene data show CDR1 as WSHSY and CDR2 as SAAADI. V shed 8 bases and J shed 0 bases, with 10 bases lying between them. CDR3 length equals 13 residues. The CDR3 region has the DNA TGCGCCAGCGCACAGGGATCTAACTATGGCTACACCTTC. Residues: CASAQGSNYGYTF.

The chain has TRBV6-5 and TRBJ2-7; 11 nucleotides align to TRBD2. Trimming removed 0 bases from V and 2 bases from J; junction bases left unmatched: 0. Germline values: CDR1 MNHEY, CDR2 SVGAGI. The CDR3 length is 15 residues. The CDR3: CASSYSTSGTYEQYF. The CDR3 coding sequence is TGTGCCAGCAGTTACTCGACTAGCGGGACCTACGAGCAGTACTTC.

This clonotype showed up just a few times. V usage is TRBV7-2 and J usage is TRBJ1-5; a possible D gene is TRBD1 (5 bases). V shed 5 bases and J shed 0 bases, with 17 bases lying between them. This CDR3 is 17 amino acids long. Looked up from germline, CDR1 is SGHTA and CDR2 is FQGNSA. The CDR3 spells CASSPRGSGYSNQPQHF. CDR3 bases: TGTGCCAGCAGCCCTCGGGGCAGCGGTTATAGCAATCAGCCCCAGCATTTT. The full variable domain, its missing parts supplied by reference TRBV7-2 and TRBJ1-5, is GAGVSQSPSNKVTEKGKDVELRCDPISGHTALYWYRQSLGQGLEFLIYFQGNSAPDKSGLPSDRFSAERTGGSVSTLTIQRTQQEDSAVYLCASSPRGSGYSNQPQHFGDGTRLSIL.

The V call is TRBV7-2, the J call TRBJ2-7; 7 positions match TRBD2. Germline values: CDR1 SGHTA, CDR2 FQGNSA. CDR3 size: 14 residues. The ends lost 4 bases at V and 6 bases at J; junction bases unmatched: 9. CDR3 residues: CASSSMGGGIEQYF. The CDR3 DNA reads as TGTGCCAGCAGCTCAATGGGCGGGGGAATCGAGCAGTACTTC.

The genes are TRBV4-1 and TRBJ2-4; a weak D match, TRBD2 (6 bases). TRBJ2-7 matches the DNA end more closely, so the J call is doubtful. There are 15 residues in the CDR3. Germline V gives CDR1 MGHRA, CDR2 YSYEKL. The CDR3 sequence is CASSQEGRGGVEQYF. CDR3 bases: TGCGCCAGCAGCCAAGAGGGGCGGGGTGGGGTCGAGCAGTACTTC.